The 8 T cell receptor beta chains in this list originate from one sample, sequenced in a study of blood T cell repertoires in COVID-19. TCRdb's table, derived via immunoSEQ multiplex PCR, lists solely in-frame clones and lacks some. Altogether about 170,000 clones are present, about 83% being singletons, with the ten largest covering around a fifth. The sample was peripheral blood. These receptors all come from a woman in her 70s who had recovered from COVID-19.

The J gene is TRBJ1-4, the V gene TRBV30; D is unclear. Between the trimmed V and J ends, which lost 1 base and 7 bases, there was a span of 10 bases. This CDR3 has 13 residues. CDR1 and CDR2 from the germline V gene are GTSNPN and SVGIG (reference sequence). The CDR3 loop is CAWSADWGEKLFF. Written as DNA, the CDR3 is TGTGCCTGGAGTGCGGACTGGGGTGAAAAACTGTTTTTT.

V usage is TRBV2 and J usage is TRBJ2-7; perhaps TRBD1 as D (6 bases). The germline V gene encodes CDR1 SNHLY and CDR2 FYNNEI. This CDR3 comprises 14 residues. V gave up 6 bases and J gave up 4 bases, with 16 bases separating them. In DNA form, the CDR3 reads TGTGCCAGCAGCGAACAGGGTGGCGATTACGAGCAGTACTTC. Protein: CASSEQGGDYEQYF. Full variable domain (outside the CDR3, taken from reference TRBV2 and TRBJ2-7): EPEVTQTPSHQVTQMGQEVILRCVPISNHLYFYWYRQILGQKVEFLVSFYNNEISEKSEIFDDQFSVERPDGSNFTLKIRSTKLEDSAMYFCASSEQGGDYEQYFGPGTRLTVT.

The CDR3 reads CASSSPRGSSYEQYF. CDR3 DNA sequence: TGTGCCAGCAGCTCACCCAGGGGATCTAGCTACGAGCAGTACTTC. J is TRBJ2-7 and V is TRBV11-1, with D maybe TRBD1 (6 bases). Trimming stripped 4 bases from V and 3 bases from J, with 16 bases between. This CDR3 is 15 amino acids long. Germline V lookup: CDR1 SGHAT, CDR2 FQDESV (reference sequence).

V gene TRBV30 combines with J gene TRBJ2-3; 7 bases align to TRBD2. Trimming took 2 bases from V and 5 from J; bases not matched to a gene: 1. CDR3 length: 12 residues. Germline assignment: CDR1 GTSNPN and CDR2 SVGIG (reference sequence). This CDR3 reads CAWSPGGDTQYF. The CDR3 coding sequence is TGTGCCTGGAGTCCGGGGGGAGATACGCAGTATTTT.

The rearrangement uses TRBV9 and TRBJ2-1; D perhaps matches TRBD2 (8 bases). V shed 3 bases and J shed 8 bases, with 21 bases lying between them. The CDR3 runs 16 residues. CDR1 SGDLS and CDR2 YYNGEE come from the germline V gene. CDR3 region: CASSDRRPGGGDEQFF. The CDR3 DNA is TGTGCCAGCAGCGACCGGCGGCCGGGAGGGGGCGATGAGCAGTTCTTC.

The genes are TRBV13 and TRBJ1-2, with a weak D call TRBD1 (6 bases). The CDR3 loop spans 13 amino acids. V was shortened by 5 bases and J by 7 bases, with 14 bases between the two germline ends. The germline CDR1 and CDR2 sequences are PRHDT and FYEKMQ (reference sequence). This CDR3 is CASSPRGAVGYTF. The CDR3, as DNA: TGTGCCAGCAGCCCCCGGGGGGCGGTTGGCTACACCTTC.

The chain recombines TRBV7-8 with TRBJ2-7, with D possibly being TRBD2 (6 bases). The germline V and J ends were trimmed by 2 bases and 2 bases, with 16 bases remaining between them. The germline V gene has CDR1 SGHVS and CDR2 FQNEAQ. This CDR3 region has 16 residues. The CDR3 sequence: CASSLMGGPVAYEQYF. The CDR3 region has the DNA TGTGCCAGCAGCTTAATGGGGGGACCCGTGGCCTACGAGCAGTACTTC.

This chain links TRBV5-1 with TRBJ1-1, with D possibly being TRBD1 (5 bases). The CDR3 is 13 amino acids. CDR1 and CDR2 (germline): SGHRS, YFSETQ. With 0 bases removed from V and 11 bases from J, the gap between germline ends came to 14 bases. CDR3 nucleotides: TGCGCCAGCAGCTTGGGAGCCGGGGGTGGGGCTTTCTTT. Protein: CASSLGAGGGAFF.